A selection of T cell receptor beta chains follows, all from one sample in a study of beta chain features in type 1 diabetes. Libraries were prepared by immunoSEQ multiplex PCR; TCRdb keeps only in-frame clonotypes and omits some of them. The sample carries 900,000 or so clones, around a sixth recorded once. The sequencing sample was made of naive CD4+ T cells from blood. These receptors came from a young woman in good health. The CDR3 runs from the conserved cysteine through the conserved F or W. D genes are given only for firm matches. Size values are once, few and many counts, or a class for expanded clones, and some rows have none.

cdr3_aa cdr3_nt v_call d_call j_call clone_size cdr3_length
CASSLGGYGYTF TGTGCCAGCAGCCTAGGAGGGTATGGCTACACCTTC TRBV28 NA TRBJ1-2 NA 12
CASHQPGEGYNEQFF TGTGCCAGTCATCAACCAGGGGAAGGGTACAATGAGCAGTTCTTC TRBV19 NA TRBJ2-1 NA 15
CASSALAGGYDEQFF TGTGCCAGCAGCGCACTAGCGGGAGGGTATGATGAGCAGTTCTTC TRBV9 TRBD2 TRBJ2-1 once 15
CASSPQDELETQYF TGTGCCAGCTCACCACAGGATGAGTTGGAGACCCAGTACTTC TRBV18 NA TRBJ2-5 few 14
CASSQDRYNEQFF TGTGCCAGCAGCCAAGACAGGTACAATGAGCAGTTCTTC TRBV7-2 NA TRBJ2-1 NA 13
CASSLDLAMNTQYF TGTGCCAGCAGCTTAGATCTAGCCATGAATACGCAGTATTTT TRBV11-2 NA TRBJ2-3 NA 14
CASSAYGTGGPLEAFF TGTGCCAGCAGCGCGTACGGGACAGGGGGCCCACTTGAAGCTTTCTTT TRBV7-9 TRBD1 TRBJ1-1 few 16
CASSPYDRVNTIYF TGTGCCAGCAGTCCTTACGACAGGGTGAACACCATATATTTT TRBV28 TRBD1 TRBJ1-3 many 14
CASSWGLASRGDTQYF TGTGCCAGCAGCTGGGGACTAGCCTCCCGGGGAGATACGCAGTATTTT TRBV5-6 TRBD2 TRBJ2-3 NA 16
CASSRERGPYEQYF TGTGCCAGCAGCCGAGAGAGAGGCCCCTACGAGCAGTACTTC TRBV2 NA TRBJ2-7 NA 14
CASSSSGGVYEQYF TGTGCCAGCAGCTCTTCAGGGGGCGTTTACGAGCAGTACTTC TRBV7-9 TRBD1 TRBJ2-7 NA 14
CASSLFSGVAETQYF TGTGCCAGCAGTTTATTTTCAGGGGTTGCAGAGACCCAGTACTTC TRBV27 NA TRBJ2-5 few 15
CASSEYVRFDGELFF TGTGCCAGCAGTGAATATGTAAGGTTCGATGGGGAGCTGTTTTTT TRBV25-1 NA TRBJ2-2 few 15
CATSSRVEQFF TGTGCCACCAGCTCTAGGGTTGAGCAGTTCTTC TRBV15 NA TRBJ2-1 few 11
CASSFDGQTGELFF TGTGCCAGCAGCTTCGACGGACAAACCGGGGAGCTGTTTTTT TRBV7-2 NA TRBJ2-2 NA 14
CASSMRQGGLETQYF TGTGCCAGCAGCATGAGACAGGGGGGGTTAGAGACCCAGTACTTC TRBV7-2 TRBD1 TRBJ2-5 NA 15
CASSQEWFYNEQFF TGCGCCAGCAGCCAAGAGTGGTTTTACAATGAGCAGTTCTTC TRBV4-3 NA TRBJ2-1 few 14
CASSPRASTDTQYF TGTGCCAGCTCACCAAGGGCGAGCACAGATACGCAGTATTTT TRBV18 NA TRBJ2-3 few 14
CASNYPGQPWDEQYF TGTGCCAGCAACTACCCGGGACAGCCATGGGACGAGCAGTACTTC TRBV28 TRBD1 TRBJ2-7 NA 15
CASTGQMNTEAFF TGTGCCAGCACAGGACAGATGAACACTGAAGCTTTCTTT TRBV2 NA TRBJ1-1 NA 13
CASSPGSGISYNEQFF TGTGCCAGCAGCCCCGGTAGCGGGATCTCCTACAATGAGCAGTTCTTC TRBV7-3 TRBD2 TRBJ2-1 NA 16
CASSELIRTDEQFF TGTGCCAGCAGTGAATTGATTAGAACCGATGAGCAGTTCTTC TRBV2 NA TRBJ2-1 few 14
CSARFGSTFF TGCAGTGCTAGATTCGGGTCCACTTTCTTT TRBV20-1 NA TRBJ1-1 few 10
CSVADDGNTEAFF TGCAGCGTGGCCGACGACGGGAACACTGAAGCTTTCTTT TRBV29-1 NA TRBJ1-1 NA 13
CASSLWSGGGSTEAFF TGTGCCAGCAGTTTATGGTCAGGGGGCGGAAGCACTGAAGCTTTCTTT TRBV28 TRBD1 TRBJ1-1 NA 16
CASSEPGNTEAFF TGTGCCAGCAGTGAACCGGGGAACACTGAAGCTTTCTTT TRBV25-1 NA TRBJ1-1 NA 13
CASSQNILAGGLYEQYF TGTGCCAGCAGCCAAAATATTCTAGCGGGAGGGCTATACGAGCAGTACTTC TRBV4-2 TRBD2 TRBJ2-7 few 17
CASSLKASGYIQYF TGCGCCAGCAGCTTGAAGGCTAGCGGGTACATTCAGTACTTC TRBV5-1 TRBD2 TRBJ2-4 few 14
CASRQGYSNQPQHF TGTGCCAGCAGACAGGGCTATAGCAATCAGCCCCAGCATTTT TRBV28 NA TRBJ1-5 NA 14
CASRASTGTYEQYF TGCGCCAGCAGGGCGTCGACCGGAACCTACGAGCAGTACTTC TRBV5-1 NA TRBJ2-7 NA 14
CASSLTSGADTQYF TGTGCCAGCAGCTTAACATCAGGGGCAGATACGCAGTATTTT TRBV7-9 NA TRBJ2-3 few 14
CARETGKNIQYF TGTGCCAGAGAGACAGGAAAAAACATTCAGTACTTC TRBV9 NA TRBJ2-4 NA 12
CASSVWAQHPRGEQFF TGTGCCAGCTCGGTCTGGGCCCAACACCCTCGAGGTGAGCAGTTCTTC TRBV28 NA TRBJ2-1 NA 16
CASSRRQGTSTDTQYF TGCGCCAGCAGCCGAAGACAGGGGACTAGCACAGATACGCAGTATTTT TRBV5-1 TRBD1 TRBJ2-3 NA 16
CASSLGGRPYEQYF TGCGCCAGCAGCTTGGGCGGGAGACCGTACGAGCAGTACTTC TRBV5-1 TRBD2 TRBJ2-7 few 14
CASSQETLGAANTGELFF TGCGCCAGCAGCCAAGAAACCCTAGGAGCGGCGAACACCGGGGAGCTGTTTTTT TRBV4-3 NA TRBJ2-2 NA 18
CASSYSGEQFF TGTGCCAGCAGTTACTCCGGTGAGCAGTTCTTC TRBV6-5 NA TRBJ2-1 few 11
CASSPPGISGNTIYF TGTGCCAGCTCACCTCCGGGGATCTCTGGAAACACCATATATTTT TRBV18 NA TRBJ1-3 few 15
CASSPSTGLDYNEQFF TGTGCCAGCTCACCATCCACGGGACTAGACTACAATGAGCAGTTCTTC TRBV18 TRBD2 TRBJ2-1 NA 16
CSVALWGTSGELFF TGCAGCGTTGCATTGTGGGGGACGTCCGGGGAGCTGTTTTTT TRBV29-1 NA TRBJ2-2 few 14
CASSLAGGETQYF TGTGCCAGCAGCTTAGCGGGAGGAGAGACCCAGTACTTC TRBV7-2 NA TRBJ2-5 NA 13
CASSVGGLDRNEQFF TGTGCCAGCAGCGTCGGGGGACTAGATCGGAATGAGCAGTTCTTC TRBV9 TRBD2 TRBJ2-1 NA 15
CASSLGQRQPQHF TGTGCCAGCAGCTTAGGGCAGAGGCAGCCCCAGCATTTT TRBV11-2 NA TRBJ1-5 NA 13
CASSLVPLGNNEQFF TGTGCCAGCAGTTTAGTTCCGCTGGGGAACAATGAGCAGTTCTTC TRBV6-5 NA TRBJ2-1 few 15
CASSYSRQGVSYEQYF TGTGCCAGCAGTTACTCTCGGCAGGGAGTGTCCTACGAGCAGTACTTC TRBV6-5 NA TRBJ2-7 few 16
CASSEGQPQDYGYTF TGTGCCAGCAGTGAGGGACAGCCTCAAGACTATGGCTACACCTTC TRBV6-1 TRBD1 TRBJ1-2 few 15
CASSLGQGVGTDTQYF TGTGCCAGCAGCTTAGGACAGGGAGTTGGCACAGATACGCAGTATTTT TRBV7-9 TRBD1 TRBJ2-3 NA 16
CAVHFGQGRDPQYF TGTGCCGTACACTTCGGACAGGGCAGAGATCCCCAGTACTTC TRBV5-4 TRBD1 TRBJ2-5 NA 14
CASQGGNTGELFF TGTGCCAGCCAAGGAGGGAACACCGGGGAGCTGTTTTTT TRBV18 NA TRBJ2-2 once 13
CASSAGLEGRNEQFF TGTGCCAGCAGCGCGGGACTAGAAGGACGCAATGAGCAGTTCTTC TRBV9 TRBD2 TRBJ2-1 few 15
CASSLATSGLQETQYF TGCGCCAGCAGCTTGGCGACTAGCGGCCTCCAAGAGACCCAGTACTTC TRBV5-1 TRBD2 TRBJ2-5 NA 16
CASSFTSGAGGYEQYF TGTGCCAGCAGCTTCACCTCCGGGGCAGGGGGGTACGAGCAGTACTTC TRBV5-4 NA TRBJ2-7 NA 16
CASSLRVGEQFF TGTGCCAGCTCACTGAGGGTTGGCGAGCAGTTCTTC TRBV18 NA TRBJ2-1 NA 12
CASSRAGDTGELFF TGCGCCAGCAGCAGGGCAGGGGACACCGGGGAGCTGTTTTTT TRBV5-1 NA TRBJ2-2 NA 14
CASSFLRSDPSNQPQHF TGTGCCAGCAGTTTTTTGAGGTCAGATCCTAGCAATCAGCCCCAGCATTTT TRBV28 NA TRBJ1-5 NA 17
CASSIGHSSEKLFF TGTGCCAGTAGTATAGGCCACAGCTCCGAAAAACTGTTTTTT TRBV19 NA TRBJ1-4 few 14
CASSPTHSNQPQHF TGTGCCAGCAGCCCGACACATAGCAATCAGCCCCAGCATTTT TRBV7-2 NA TRBJ1-5 few 14
CAISGDYGYTF TGTGCCATCAGTGGAGACTATGGCTACACCTTC TRBV6-5 NA TRBJ1-2 NA 11